Presented here are 24 T cell receptor beta chains from one specimen sequenced in a study of blood T cells in healthy people across ages (dated by TCRdb to between 2014 and 2017). The library was obtained by 5' RACE. Sequencing was carried out with an Illumina HiSeq 2500. The second PCR ran for roughly 7 to 11 cycles and used a J-beta primer mix along with a sample-barcoded 5' primer. TCRdb ran its own pipeline on the public reads, namely fastp trimming at Q25 and MiXCR clone calling, and kept in-frame beta chains. A single entry per CDR3 protein holds the most common genes and DNA from its merged rows. The table for this sample lists 1.5 million to 2 million distinct CDR3 sequences; 28% of them were counted only once. The ten largest clones add up to over 7% of the sample. The sequencing input was blood. The receptor source for this set is a woman aged 25 to 45 in good health.

J is TRBJ1-6 and V is TRBV5-1; no reliable D call. The germline V and J ends were trimmed by 0 bases and 6 bases, with 13 bases remaining between them. CDR1 is SGHRS, CDR2 YFSETQ, per germline. This CDR3 spans 16 amino acids. This CDR3 is CASSLEAVDFNSPLHF. DNA for the CDR3: TGCGCCAGCAGCTTGGAGGCTGTAGATTTTAATTCACCCCTCCACTTT.

At least ten counts were recorded for this clonotype. The V call is TRBV7-9, the J call TRBJ2-7, with unresolved D. The CDR3 totals 15 residues. Per germline, CDR1 SEHNR and CDR2 FQNEAQ (reference sequence). V lost 5 bases and J lost 1, with 15 bases in between. The CDR3 DNA is TGTGCCAGCAGCCCCCAACCGACACGTTCCTACGAGCAGTACTTC. Protein sequence: CASSPQPTRSYEQYF.

V is TRBV11-2 and J is TRBJ2-1, with a tentative D call TRBD2 (7 bases). Germline CDR1 is SGHAT and CDR2 is FQNNGV. The CDR3 totals 16 residues. Trimming shortened V by 5 bases and J by 4 bases, and 18 bases separated the two germline ends. Here the CDR3 reads CASSGRRGTRYNEQFF. The CDR3 DNA reads as TGTGCCAGCAGCGGCAGGCGGGGGACAAGATACAATGAGCAGTTCTTC.

This clonotype was detected a few times. This chain joins TRBV20-1 and TRBJ2-1, with 9 bases identical to TRBD1. V shed 0 bases and J 7 bases; nucleotides not matched to a gene: 4. CDR3 size: 14 residues. The germline gives CDR1 DFQATT, CDR2 SNEGSKA (reference sequence). The CDR3 region has the DNA TGCAGTGCTAGAGATTCCGGGACAGGGAATGAGCAGTTCTTC. Translation gives CSARDSGTGNEQFF.

This clonotype was seen only a few times. The rearrangement joins TRBV7-3 to TRBJ1-2, with 7 bases lining up with TRBD1. Germline V gene sequence: CDR1 SGHTA, CDR2 FQGTGA. The CDR3 contains 15 residues. The trim removed 5 bases at V and 0 bases at J, leaving 6 bases unmatched. The CDR3 loop is CASSPTGTANYGYTF. The CDR3 DNA sequence: TGTGCCAGCAGCCCGACCGGGACAGCTAACTATGGCTACACCTTC.

This clonotype was recorded a few times. The chain joins TRBV12-5 to TRBJ2-1; 7 bases align to TRBD1. The germline V gene has CDR1 LGHNT and CDR2 FRNRAP. The CDR3 totals 15 residues. V was clipped by 2 bases and J by 4 bases; unmatched bases: 5. CDR3: CASGLNRDRYNEQFF. CDR3 nucleotides: TGTGCTAGTGGTTTGAACCGGGACAGATACAATGAGCAGTTCTTC.

The sample holds many counts of this clonotype. V and J are TRBV27 and TRBJ2-3; the match to TRBD2 covers 12 bases. The CDR3 totals 14 residues. J gave up 6 bases and V 6 bases, and 4 bases lay outside the gene matches. The germline gives CDR1 MNHEY, CDR2 SMNVEV (reference sequence). The CDR3 is CASRLAGGYDTQYF. The CDR3 DNA reads as TGTGCCAGCAGACTAGCGGGAGGTTACGATACGCAGTATTTT.

This chain connects TRBV6-1 to TRBJ2-7; D unclear. The germline V gene has CDR1 MNHNS and CDR2 SASEGT. With 5 bases removed from V and 6 bases from J, the gap between germline ends came to 11 bases. The CDR3 spans 12 residues. Written as DNA, the CDR3 is TGTGCCAGCAGTCTAAGCGTATCCGAGCAGTACTTC. As protein: CASSLSVSEQYF.

This clonotype was observed at least ten times. This chain links TRBV12-3 or TRBV12-4 with TRBJ1-2, with a weak D call TRBD1 (6 bases). V shed 6 bases and J shed 6 bases, with 14 bases lying between them. The CDR3 covers 13 residues. The CDR3, as DNA: TGTGCCAGCAGCCTGGGCCAGGGGCATGGCTACACCTTC. It encodes CASSLGQGHGYTF.

In this sample, this clonotype turned up once. This chain links TRBV12-3 or TRBV12-4 with TRBJ2-2; tentatively, D is TRBD1 (5 bases). This CDR3 has 15 residues. The V end lost 3 bases, the J end lost 7 bases, and 15 bases lay between the germline ends. Here the CDR3 reads CASSFAGRYGGELFF. In DNA form, the CDR3 reads TGTGCCAGCAGTTTCGCAGGGCGGTATGGCGGGGAGCTGTTTTTT.

This clonotype was counted a few times. The J gene is TRBJ2-3, the V gene TRBV10-3; D not resolved. Trimming shortened V by 0 bases and J by 3 bases, and 7 bases separated the two germline ends. The CDR3 length is 14 residues. Per the germline V gene, CDR1 is ENHRY and CDR2 is SYGVKD. CDR3 region: CAISESKSTDTQYF. The CDR3 DNA follows: TGTGCCATCAGTGAGTCAAAATCAACAGATACGCAGTATTTT.

This clonotype has a handful of counts. This chain uses TRBV20-1 with TRBJ2-1; D call uncertain. The ends were cut back, 5 bases at V and 6 bases at J, with 11 bases in the middle. The CDR3 runs 12 residues. Germline CDR1 DFQATT, CDR2 SNEGSKA (reference sequence). CDR3 loop: CSAPRYVNEQFF. DNA of the CDR3: TGCAGTGCTCCTCGATATGTCAATGAGCAGTTCTTC.

This chain connects TRBV10-3 to TRBJ2-5; D perhaps matches TRBD2 (6 bases). V shed 3 bases and J shed 5 bases, with 16 bases lying between them. The CDR3 loop spans 15 amino acids. The germline CDR1 and CDR2 sequences are ENHRY and SYGVKD. CDR3 nucleotide sequence: TGTGCCATCAGTGATGTCGGGGGTACTTTGGAGACCCAGTACTTC. It is translated as CAISDVGGTLETQYF.

This clonotype was found once. The CDR3 spells CASNPGTSGTYEQYF. CDR3 DNA sequence: TGTGCCAGCAACCCCGGAACTAGCGGAACCTACGAGCAGTACTTC. This chain connects TRBV13 to TRBJ2-7, with TRBD2 matching over 8 bases. From germline, CDR1 is PRHDT and CDR2 FYEKMQ (reference sequence). This CDR3 spans 15 amino acids. V trimming: 7 bases; J trimming: 2 bases; junction bases outside the gene matches: 10.

The gene calls are TRBV7-2 and TRBJ2-4, with 7 bases aligning to TRBD2. The DNA end is a closer match to TRBJ2-7, so the J assignment may be wrong. This CDR3 comprises 15 residues. The germline V gene encodes CDR1 SGHTA and CDR2 FQGNSA. The CDR3 DNA reads TGTGCCAGCAGCGGACCGGGACTACACGCCGACGAGCAGTACTTC. Translation: CASSGPGLHADEQYF.

A single count supports this clonotype. The chain links TRBV28 to TRBJ1-1; D is unresolved. Germline V gene sequence: CDR1 MDHEN, CDR2 SYDVKM. V lost 5 bases to trimming and J lost 7 bases, with 11 bases between them. CDR3 size: 12 residues. The CDR3 region has the DNA TGTGCCAGCAGTCCAACAAGTTATGAAGCTTTCTTT. Its translation: CASSPTSYEAFF.

This clonotype was observed a handful of times. The V call is TRBV30, the J call TRBJ2-1; perhaps TRBD1 as D (5 bases). V was pared by 3 bases and J by 2 bases, with 11 bases between. The CDR3 has 14 residues. The germline gives CDR1 GTSNPN, CDR2 SVGIG (reference sequence). The DNA for the CDR3 is TGTGCCTGGAGAGGGGCAGGGCCCTACAATGAGCAGTTCTTC. It translates to CAWRGAGPYNEQFF.

With regard to this clonotype: A much more abundant neighbour one base away suggests this may be a read error. The rearrangement uses TRBV5-1 and TRBJ2-4, with 7 nucleotides matching TRBD1. The last part of the DNA fits TRBJ2-7 better; the J call may be wrong. CDR3 size: 13 residues. Germline V gene lookup returns CDR1 SGHRS and CDR2 YFSETQ. The CDR3, as DNA: TGCGCCAGCAACTGGGACAGCTACTACGAGCAGTACTTC. Amino acids: CASNWDSYYEQYF.

The J gene is TRBJ2-5, the V gene TRBV4-1; D might be TRBD1 (7 bases). Deletions cut 0 bases from V and 4 bases from J, with 12 bases between. Per germline, CDR1 MGHRA and CDR2 YSYEKL. This CDR3 region has 15 residues. The CDR3 region is CASSQEEGAGETQYF. The CDR3, as DNA: TGCGCCAGCAGCCAAGAGGAGGGGGCTGGAGAGACCCAGTACTTC.

The CDR3 sequence is CATSDLRGPGDGDKTQYF. The DNA of the CDR3 is TGTGCCACCAGTGATTTGAGGGGCCCAGGGGACGGGGATAAGACCCAGTACTTC. This rearrangement joins TRBV24-1 to TRBJ2-7; the D gene is possibly TRBD1 (6 bases). The end of the DNA fits TRBJ2-5 better, so the J call may be wrong. CDR1 KGHDR and CDR2 SFDVKD come from the germline V gene. The CDR3 has 18 residues.

The gene calls are TRBV6-5 and TRBJ1-1, with D uncertain. Between the trimmed V and J ends, which lost 5 bases and 7 bases, there was a span of 11 bases. Germline V gene sequence: CDR1 MNHEY, CDR2 SVGAGI. The CDR3 is made up of 12 amino acids. This CDR3 reads CASSRPGLEAFF. CDR3 in DNA: TGTGCCAGCAGTCGCCCAGGACTTGAAGCTTTCTTT.

This clonotype occurred a few times. The chain has TRBV7-2 and TRBJ1-6; tentative D call: TRBD1 (6 bases). Germline CDR1 is SGHTA and CDR2 is FQGNSA. The length of the CDR3 is 14 residues. With 3 bases removed from V and 7 bases from J, the gap between germline ends came to 10 bases. CDR3 protein: CASSFGGLNSPLHF. The CDR3 nucleotides read TGTGCCAGCAGCTTCGGGGGGCTGAATTCACCCCTCCACTTT.

This clonotype was observed at least ten times. The rearrangement uses TRBV9 and TRBJ2-7; a weak D match, TRBD1 (6 bases). Between the trimmed V and J ends, which lost 0 bases and 2 bases, there was a span of 9 bases. CDR3 length equals 14 residues. Germline assignment: CDR1 SGDLS and CDR2 YYNGEE. CDR3 DNA sequence: TGTGCCAGCAGCGTAGGTGGGGGCACCTACGAGCAGTACTTC. Amino acids: CASSVGGGTYEQYF.

In its sample, this clonotype was seen a few times. This chain's CDR3 is CASTGPGRFYTF. The CDR3 nucleotides read TGTGCCAGCACCGGTCCGGGTCGTTTCTACACCTTC. This chain uses TRBV3-1 with TRBJ1-2; D gene ambiguous. V was trimmed by 7 bases and J by 10 bases, leaving 16 bases between them. Germline V lookup: CDR1 LGHDT, CDR2 YNNKEL (reference sequence). The CDR3 totals 12 residues. Based on the CDR3 plus reference TRBV3-1 and TRBJ1-2, the full variable domain is DTAVSQTPKYLVTQMGNDKSIKCEQNLGHDTMYWYKQDSKKFLKIMFSYNNKELIINETVPNRFSPKSPDKAHLNLHINSLELGDSAVYFCASTGPGRFYTFGSGTRLTVV.